The subject of this entry is one T cell receptor beta chain. Its target is not known. Repertoires were generated with immunoSEQ multiplex PCR, while TCRdb's copy carries only in-frame clones and drops some. The sample consists of 50,000 to 65,000 clones, around 84% of them appearing once. The sample belongs to a study of OX40 agonist ivuxolimab in advanced cancers. General study points: Expanded peripheral T-cell antigen specificity went undetermined.

CDR3 length: 14 residues. J was trimmed by 4 bases and V by 5 bases; bases with no gene match: 3. Per the germline V gene, CDR1 is SNHLY and CDR2 is FYNNEI. The chain has TRBV2 and TRBJ1-5; 9 bases are a match to TRBD1. This clonotype was sampled from an adult with an advanced solid tumor such as melanoma, head and neck, liver or kidney cancer. Specimen: CD4+ or CD8+ T cells sorted from blood, collected in a trial of the OX40 agonist ivuxolimab. CDR3 amino acids: CASSLTGGNQPQHF. Written as DNA, the CDR3 is TGTGCCAGCAGTCTGACAGGGGGGAATCAGCCCCAGCATTTT.